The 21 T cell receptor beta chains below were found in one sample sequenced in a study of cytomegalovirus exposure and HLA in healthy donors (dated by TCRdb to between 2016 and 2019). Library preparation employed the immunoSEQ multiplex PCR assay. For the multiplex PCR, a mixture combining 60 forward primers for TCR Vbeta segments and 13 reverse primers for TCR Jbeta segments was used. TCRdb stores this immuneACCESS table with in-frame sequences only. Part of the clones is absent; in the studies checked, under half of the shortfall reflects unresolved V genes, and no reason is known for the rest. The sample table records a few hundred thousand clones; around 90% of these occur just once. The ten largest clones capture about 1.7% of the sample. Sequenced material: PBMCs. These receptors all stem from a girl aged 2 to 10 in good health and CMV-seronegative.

CDR3 sequence (DNA): TGTGCCAGCAGCCTACTAGCGGGGGGCGTAGAGACCCAGTACTTC. It translates to CASSLLAGGVETQYF. The V and J genes are TRBV7-9 and TRBJ2-5, with TRBD2 identical over 12 bases. Germline V gives CDR1 SEHNR, CDR2 FQNEAQ (reference sequence). The CDR3 is made up of 15 amino acids. V dropped 5 bases and J dropped 4; count of bases not matched to a gene: 5.

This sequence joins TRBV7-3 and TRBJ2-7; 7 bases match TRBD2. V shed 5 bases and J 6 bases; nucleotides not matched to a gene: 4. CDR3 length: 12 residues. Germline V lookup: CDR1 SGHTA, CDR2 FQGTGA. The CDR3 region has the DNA TGTGCCAGCAGCCCCCCGGGGGGCGAGCAGTACTTC. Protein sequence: CASSPPGGEQYF.

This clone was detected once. For the CDR3, the DNA is TGTGCCAGCAGTGGGGGCGCCCCCAATGAAAAACTGTTTTTT. It specifies CASSGGAPNEKLFF. The rearrangement links TRBV9 to TRBJ1-4; tentatively, D is TRBD1 (6 bases). The germline CDR1 and CDR2 sequences are SGDLS and YYNGEE. This CDR3 comprises 14 residues. The germline V and J ends were trimmed by 5 bases and 5 bases, with 13 bases remaining between them.

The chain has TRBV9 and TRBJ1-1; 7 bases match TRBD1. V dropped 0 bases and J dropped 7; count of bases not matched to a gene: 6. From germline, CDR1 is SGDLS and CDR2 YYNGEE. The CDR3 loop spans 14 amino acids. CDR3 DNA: TGTGCCAGCAGCGTAGGGGCCAGGGGGGTTGAAGCTTTCTTT. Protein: CASSVGARGVEAFF.

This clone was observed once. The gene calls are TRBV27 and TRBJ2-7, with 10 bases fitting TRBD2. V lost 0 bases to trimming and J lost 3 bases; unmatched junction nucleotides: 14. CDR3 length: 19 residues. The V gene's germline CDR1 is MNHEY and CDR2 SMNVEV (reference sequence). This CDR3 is CASSLSKLAGASNYYEQYF. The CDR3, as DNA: TGTGCCAGCAGTTTATCGAAGCTAGCGGGGGCGTCTAATTACTACGAGCAGTACTTC.

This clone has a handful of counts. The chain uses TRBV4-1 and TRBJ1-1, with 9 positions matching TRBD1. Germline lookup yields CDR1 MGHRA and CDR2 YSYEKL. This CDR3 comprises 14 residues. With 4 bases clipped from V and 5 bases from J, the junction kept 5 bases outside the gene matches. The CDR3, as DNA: TGCGCCAGCAGCCCCCGGGACAGGGTTACTGAAGCTTTCTTT. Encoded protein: CASSPRDRVTEAFF.

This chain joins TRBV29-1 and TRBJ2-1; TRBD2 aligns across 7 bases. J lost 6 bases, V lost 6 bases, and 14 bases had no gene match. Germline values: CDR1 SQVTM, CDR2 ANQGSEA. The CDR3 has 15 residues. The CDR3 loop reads CSVLFISGIRNEQFF. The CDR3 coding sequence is TGCAGCGTCTTATTTATAAGCGGGATTCGCAATGAGCAGTTCTTC.

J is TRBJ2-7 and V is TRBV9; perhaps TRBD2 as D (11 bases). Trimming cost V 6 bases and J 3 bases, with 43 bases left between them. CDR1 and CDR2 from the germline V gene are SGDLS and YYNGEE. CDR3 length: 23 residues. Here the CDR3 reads CASNMTGGIPHASGGKGSYEQYF. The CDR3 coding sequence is TGTGCCAGCAACATGACAGGGGGCATCCCACACGCTAGCGGGGGGAAGGGGAGCTACGAGCAGTACTTC.

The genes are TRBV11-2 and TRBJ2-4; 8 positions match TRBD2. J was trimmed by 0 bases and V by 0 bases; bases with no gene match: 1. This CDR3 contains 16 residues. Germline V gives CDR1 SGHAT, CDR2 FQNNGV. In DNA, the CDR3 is TGTGCCAGCAGCTTAGAGCTAGCGGGAGCCAAAAACATTCAGTACTTC. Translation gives CASSLELAGAKNIQYF. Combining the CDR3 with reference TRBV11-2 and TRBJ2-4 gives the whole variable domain EAGVAQSPRYKIIEKRQSVAFWCNPISGHATLYWYQQILGQGPKLLIQFQNNGVVDDSQLPKDRFSAERLKGVDSTLKIQPAKLEDSAVYLCASSLELAGAKNIQYFGAGTRLSVL.

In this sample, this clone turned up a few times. CDR3 nucleotide sequence: TGTGCCAGCAGTTACTCCCGGAGCTCCTACGAGCAGTACTTC. Translating gives CASSYSRSSYEQYF. The chain carries TRBV6-5 and TRBJ2-7; D call uncertain. The CDR3 extends over 14 amino acids. The germline gives CDR1 MNHEY, CDR2 SVGAGI. V was shortened by 0 bases and J by 0 bases, with 6 bases between the two germline ends.

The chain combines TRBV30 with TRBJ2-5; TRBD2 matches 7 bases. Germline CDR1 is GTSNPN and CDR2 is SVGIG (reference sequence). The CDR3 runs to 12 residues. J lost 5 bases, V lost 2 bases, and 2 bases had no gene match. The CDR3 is CAWSREGETQYF. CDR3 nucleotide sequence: TGTGCCTGGAGTAGGGAGGGGGAGACCCAGTACTTC.

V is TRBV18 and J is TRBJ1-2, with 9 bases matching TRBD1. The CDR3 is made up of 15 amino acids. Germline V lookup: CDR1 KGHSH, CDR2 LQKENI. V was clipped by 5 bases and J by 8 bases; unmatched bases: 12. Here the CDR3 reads CASSDTGTGSRGYTF. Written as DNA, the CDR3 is TGTGCCAGCTCAGATACCGGGACAGGGTCGCGGGGCTACACCTTC. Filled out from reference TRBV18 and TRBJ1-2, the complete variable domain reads NAGVMQNPRHLVRRRGQEARLRCSPMKGHSHVYWYRQLPEEGLKFMVYLQKENIIDESGMPKERFSAEFPKEGPSILRIQQVVRGDSAAYFCASSDTGTGSRGYTFGSGTRLTVV.

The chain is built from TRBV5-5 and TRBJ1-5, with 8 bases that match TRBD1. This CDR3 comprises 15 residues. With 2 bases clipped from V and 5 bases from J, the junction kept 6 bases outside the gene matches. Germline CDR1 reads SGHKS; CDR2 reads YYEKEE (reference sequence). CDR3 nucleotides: TGTGCCAGCAGCTTAGACAGGGGTGCGGATCAGCCCCAGCATTTT. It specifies CASSLDRGADQPQHF.

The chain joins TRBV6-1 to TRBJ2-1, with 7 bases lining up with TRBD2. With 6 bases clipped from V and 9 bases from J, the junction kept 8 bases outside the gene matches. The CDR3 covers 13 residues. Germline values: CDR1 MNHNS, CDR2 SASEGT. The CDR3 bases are TGTGCCAGCAGGGACCGTTTAGCGGGTGAGCAGTTCTTC. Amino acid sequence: CASRDRLAGEQFF.

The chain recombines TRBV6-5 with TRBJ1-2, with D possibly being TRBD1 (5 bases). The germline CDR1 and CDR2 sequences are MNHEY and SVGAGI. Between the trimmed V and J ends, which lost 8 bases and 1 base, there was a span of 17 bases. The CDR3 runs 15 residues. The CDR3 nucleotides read TGTGCCAGCCGAAAGACCCGGACAATTAACTATGGCTACACCTTC. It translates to CASRKTRTINYGYTF.

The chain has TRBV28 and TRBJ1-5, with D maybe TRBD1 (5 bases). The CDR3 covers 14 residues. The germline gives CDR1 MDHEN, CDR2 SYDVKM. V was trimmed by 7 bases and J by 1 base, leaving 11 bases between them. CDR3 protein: CASIQGLSNQPQHF. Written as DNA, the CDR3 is TGTGCCAGCATTCAGGGATTAAGCAATCAGCCCCAGCATTTT.

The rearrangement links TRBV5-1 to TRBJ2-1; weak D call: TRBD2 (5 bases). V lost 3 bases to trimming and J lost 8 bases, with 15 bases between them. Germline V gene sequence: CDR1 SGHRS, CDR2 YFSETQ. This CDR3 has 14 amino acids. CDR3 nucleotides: TGCGCCAGCAGCTCCGCGGGCGAGCTCGATGAGCAGTTCTTC. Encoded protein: CASSSAGELDEQFF.

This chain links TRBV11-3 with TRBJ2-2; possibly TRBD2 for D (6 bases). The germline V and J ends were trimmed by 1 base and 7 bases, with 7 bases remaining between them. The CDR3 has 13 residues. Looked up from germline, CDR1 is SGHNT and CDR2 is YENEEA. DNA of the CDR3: TGTGCCAGCAGCTTAGGGGGGGACGGGGAGCTGTTTTTT. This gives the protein CASSLGGDGELFF.

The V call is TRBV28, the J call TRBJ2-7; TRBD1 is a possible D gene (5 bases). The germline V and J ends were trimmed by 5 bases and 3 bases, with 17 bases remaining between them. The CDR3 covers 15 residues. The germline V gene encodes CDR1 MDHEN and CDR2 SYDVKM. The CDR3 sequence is CASSPSSGIYYEQYF. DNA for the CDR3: TGTGCCAGCAGTCCCAGCTCAGGGATTTACTACGAGCAGTACTTC.

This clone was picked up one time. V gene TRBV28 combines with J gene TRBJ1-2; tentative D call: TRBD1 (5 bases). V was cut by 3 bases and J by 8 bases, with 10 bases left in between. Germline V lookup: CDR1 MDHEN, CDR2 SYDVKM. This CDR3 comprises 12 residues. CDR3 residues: CASSLGPAGYTF. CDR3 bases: TGTGCCAGCAGTTTGGGGCCGGCGGGCTACACCTTC.

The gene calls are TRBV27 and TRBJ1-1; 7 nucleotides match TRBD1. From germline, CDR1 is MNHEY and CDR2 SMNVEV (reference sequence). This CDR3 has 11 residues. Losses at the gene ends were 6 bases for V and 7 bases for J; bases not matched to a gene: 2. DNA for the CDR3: TGTGCCAGCAGGAGACAGGGTGAAGCTTTCTTT. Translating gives CASRRQGEAFF.